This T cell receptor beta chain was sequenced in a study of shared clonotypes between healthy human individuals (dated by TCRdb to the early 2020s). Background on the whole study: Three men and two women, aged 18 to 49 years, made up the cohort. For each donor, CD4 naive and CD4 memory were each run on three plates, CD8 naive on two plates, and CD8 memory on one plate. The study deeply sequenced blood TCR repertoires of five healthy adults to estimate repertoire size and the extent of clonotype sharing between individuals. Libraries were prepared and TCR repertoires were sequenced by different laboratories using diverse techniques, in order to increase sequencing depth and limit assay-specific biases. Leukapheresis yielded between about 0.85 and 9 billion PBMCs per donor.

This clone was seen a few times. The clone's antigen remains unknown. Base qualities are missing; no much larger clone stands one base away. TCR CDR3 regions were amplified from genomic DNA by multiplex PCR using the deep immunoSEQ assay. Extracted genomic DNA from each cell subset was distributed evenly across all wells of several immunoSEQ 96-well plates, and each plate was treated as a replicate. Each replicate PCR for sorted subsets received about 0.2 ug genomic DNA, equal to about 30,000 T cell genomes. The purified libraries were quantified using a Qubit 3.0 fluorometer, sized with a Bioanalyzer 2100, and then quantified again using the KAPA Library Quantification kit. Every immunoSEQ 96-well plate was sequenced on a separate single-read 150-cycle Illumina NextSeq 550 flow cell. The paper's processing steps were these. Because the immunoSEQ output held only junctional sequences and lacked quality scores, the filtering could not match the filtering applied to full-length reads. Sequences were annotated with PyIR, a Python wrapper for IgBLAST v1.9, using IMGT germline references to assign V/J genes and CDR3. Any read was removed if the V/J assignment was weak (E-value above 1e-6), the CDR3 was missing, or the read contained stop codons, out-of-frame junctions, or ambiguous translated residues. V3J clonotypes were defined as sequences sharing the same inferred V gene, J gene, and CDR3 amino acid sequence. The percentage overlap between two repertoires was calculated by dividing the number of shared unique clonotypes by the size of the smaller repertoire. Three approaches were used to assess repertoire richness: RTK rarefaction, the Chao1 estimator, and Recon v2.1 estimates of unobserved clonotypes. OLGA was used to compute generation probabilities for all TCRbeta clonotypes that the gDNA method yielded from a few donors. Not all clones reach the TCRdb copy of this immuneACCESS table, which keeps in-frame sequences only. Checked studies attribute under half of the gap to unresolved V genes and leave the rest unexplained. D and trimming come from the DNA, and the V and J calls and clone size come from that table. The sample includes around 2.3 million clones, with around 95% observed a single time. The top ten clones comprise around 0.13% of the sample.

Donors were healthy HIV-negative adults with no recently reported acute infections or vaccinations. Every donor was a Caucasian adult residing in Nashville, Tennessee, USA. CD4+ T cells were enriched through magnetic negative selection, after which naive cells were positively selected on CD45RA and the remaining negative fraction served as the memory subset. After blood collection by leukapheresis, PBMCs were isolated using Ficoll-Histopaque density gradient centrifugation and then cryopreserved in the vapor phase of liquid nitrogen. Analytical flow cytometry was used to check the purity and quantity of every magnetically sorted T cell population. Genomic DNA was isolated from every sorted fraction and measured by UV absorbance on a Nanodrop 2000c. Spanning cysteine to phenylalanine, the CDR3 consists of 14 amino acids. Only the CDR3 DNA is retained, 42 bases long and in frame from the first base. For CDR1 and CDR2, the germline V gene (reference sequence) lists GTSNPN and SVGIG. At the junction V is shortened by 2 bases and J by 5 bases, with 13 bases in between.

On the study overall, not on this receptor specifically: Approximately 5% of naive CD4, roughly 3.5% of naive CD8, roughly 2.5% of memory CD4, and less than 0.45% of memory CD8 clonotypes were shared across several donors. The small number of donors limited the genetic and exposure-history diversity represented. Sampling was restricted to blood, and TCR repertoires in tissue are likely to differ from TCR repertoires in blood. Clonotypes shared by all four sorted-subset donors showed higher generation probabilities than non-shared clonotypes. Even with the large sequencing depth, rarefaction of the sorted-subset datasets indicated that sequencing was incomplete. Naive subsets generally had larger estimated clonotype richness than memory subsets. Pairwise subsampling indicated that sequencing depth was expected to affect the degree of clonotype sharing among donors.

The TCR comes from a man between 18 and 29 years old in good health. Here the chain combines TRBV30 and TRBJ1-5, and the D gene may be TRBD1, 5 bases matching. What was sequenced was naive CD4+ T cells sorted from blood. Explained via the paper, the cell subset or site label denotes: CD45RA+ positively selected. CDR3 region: CAWSSGTVYQPQHF. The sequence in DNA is TGTGCCTGGAGTTCGGGGACTGTCTATCAGCCCCAGCATTTT.